A single T cell receptor (beta chain) is shown here with its context. Its antigen is unknown. Base qualities are not at hand, and no much larger clone is one base apart. The sample comes from a study of T cell responses to AZD1222 COVID-19 vaccine (dated by TCRdb to 2020 to 2022). Broadly, across the study: AZD1222 recipients whose second dose came at about 4 weeks and those whose second dose came at about 12 weeks were combined into one group, since spike-specific TCR depth and breadth did not differ between the two schedules. A total of 233 trial participants underwent TCR sequencing, of whom roughly 210 had received two doses of AZD1222 and roughly 26 had received two doses of the MenACWY control vaccine. Trial participants were enrolled by age into 18-55, 56-69 and 70-plus year subgroups, with about 150, 27 and 61 TCR-sequenced participants respectively. The investigation overall reported the following: A significant rise in spike-specific TCR breadth and depth was observed after two AZD1222 doses relative to day 0 and relative to MenACWY recipients. Most participants were white British and females outnumbered males, and the authors suggested that clonal diversity may have been underestimated. In the small 56-69-year group, the increase in depth fell short of significance, most likely because of low power. Epitopes outside the regions mutated in the B.1.351 and B.1.1.7 variants were reportedly recognized by nearly half of the unique spike-specific TCRs. Because no day 14 peak-response samples were available, the repertoires could be characterized only after the peak T cell response. CD4 TCRs associated with the vaccine covered the entire spike protein, and the dominant responses were in regions 160-218 and 743-854. Conclusions about previously exposed vaccinees are limited because only a handful of AZD1222 recipients were SARS-CoV-2 seropositive at baseline.

Reading the label with the study, this specimen's time point is: baseline before first vaccination. The vaccinee samples were drawn from two UK trials, COV001 and COV002, one of which was a single-blind randomized controlled phase 2/3 trial testing AZD1222 (ChAdOx1 nCoV-19) in healthy adults. Trial participant PBMC samples were collected at day 0 and day 28 after the second dose for TCRbeta chain sequencing. The CDR3 regions of human TCRbeta chains were analyzed by immunosequencing. Concerning the study's data processing: TCRs in the repertoires were compared against a reference library of SARS-CoV-2-specific TCRs that had been generated with the MIRA antigen-specificity platform. Breadth was defined as the fraction of unique TCRs that were SARS-CoV-2-associated. Depth was defined as the fraction of total T cells that were SARS-CoV-2-associated. Using the MIRA data, each spike-specific TCR was mapped to the spike region that the TCR reacts to and placed in a CD4 or CD8 class. Log10-transformed breadth and depth values were compared by one-way ANOVA with Sidak's multiple comparisons tests. The table was pulled from immuneACCESS by TCRdb, which kept in-frame rearrangements only. Such tables lose some clones; where checked, under half of the loss comes from unresolved V genes, and the rest has no known cause. The D gene and trimming were derived from the DNA, and the V and J assignments and clone size from that table. This sample holds about 160,000 clones; around nine tenths were observed only once. The biggest ten clones account for roughly 5% of the sample.

V has 0 bases trimmed and J has 0 bases trimmed; junction bases matching no gene number 3. In the germline V gene, CDR1 corresponds to SGHRS and CDR2 to YFSETQ. The cysteine opens and the phenylalanine closes a CDR3 of 17 amino acids. The entry retains the CDR3 DNA only, 51 bases that are in frame from base 1. This specimen was peripheral blood, taken on day 0 of AZD1222 vaccination. The origin of this receptor is an adult in good health. This sequence uses TRBV5-1 and TRBJ1-1, and TRBD1 matches 12 of the central bases. The DNA sequence follows: TGCGCCAGCAGCTTGGGGGGACAGGGGGCCATGAACACTGAAGCTTTCTTT. This is translated as CASSLGGQGAMNTEAFF.